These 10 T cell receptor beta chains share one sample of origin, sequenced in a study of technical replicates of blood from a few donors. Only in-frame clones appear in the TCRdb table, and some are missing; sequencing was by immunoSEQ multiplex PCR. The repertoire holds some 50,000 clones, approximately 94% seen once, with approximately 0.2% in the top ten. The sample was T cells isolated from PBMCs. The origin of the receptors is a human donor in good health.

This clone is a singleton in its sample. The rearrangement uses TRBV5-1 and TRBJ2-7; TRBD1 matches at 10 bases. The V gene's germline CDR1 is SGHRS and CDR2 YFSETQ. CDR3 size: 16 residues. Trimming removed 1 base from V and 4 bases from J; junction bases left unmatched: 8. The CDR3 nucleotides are TGCGCCAGCAGCTTGAGTACGGGGACAGGGGAGTACGAGCAGTACTTC. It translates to CASSLSTGTGEYEQYF.

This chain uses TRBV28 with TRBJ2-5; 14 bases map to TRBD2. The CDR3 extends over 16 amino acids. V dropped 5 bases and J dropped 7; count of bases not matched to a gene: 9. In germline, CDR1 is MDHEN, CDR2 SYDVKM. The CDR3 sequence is CASSTPTSGGEGTQYF. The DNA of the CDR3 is TGTGCCAGCAGTACCCCGACTAGCGGGGGGGAAGGGACCCAGTACTTC.

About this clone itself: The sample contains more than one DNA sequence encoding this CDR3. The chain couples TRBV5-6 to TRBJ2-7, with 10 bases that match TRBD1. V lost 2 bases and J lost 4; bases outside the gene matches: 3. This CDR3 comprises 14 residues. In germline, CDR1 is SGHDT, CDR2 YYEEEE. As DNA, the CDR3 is TGTGCCAGCAGCTTACCGGGACAGGGGTACGAGCAGTACTTC. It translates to CASSLPGQGYEQYF.

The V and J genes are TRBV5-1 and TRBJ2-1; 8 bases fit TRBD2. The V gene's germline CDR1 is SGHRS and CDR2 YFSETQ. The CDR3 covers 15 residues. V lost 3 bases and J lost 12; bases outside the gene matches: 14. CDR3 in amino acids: CASSSVSGGPPRQFF. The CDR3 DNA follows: TGCGCCAGCAGCTCCGTGAGCGGGGGCCCACCACGGCAGTTCTTC.

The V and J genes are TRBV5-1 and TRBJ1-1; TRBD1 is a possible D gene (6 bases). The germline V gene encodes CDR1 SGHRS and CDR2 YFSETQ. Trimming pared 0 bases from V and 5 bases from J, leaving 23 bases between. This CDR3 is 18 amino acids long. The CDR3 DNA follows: TGCGCCAGCAGCTTGGGGGGGACATCTACTAGTGGGGTGACTGAAGCTTTCTTT. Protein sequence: CASSLGGTSTSGVTEAFF.

This CDR3 reads CASSLGGYEQYF. In nucleotides, the CDR3 is TGTGCCAGCAGTTTAGGCGGCTACGAGCAGTACTTC. The chain carries TRBV28 and TRBJ2-7; D not resolved. Germline V lookup: CDR1 MDHEN, CDR2 SYDVKM. This CDR3 is 12 amino acids long. V lost 2 bases, J lost 3 bases, and 5 bases lay in between.

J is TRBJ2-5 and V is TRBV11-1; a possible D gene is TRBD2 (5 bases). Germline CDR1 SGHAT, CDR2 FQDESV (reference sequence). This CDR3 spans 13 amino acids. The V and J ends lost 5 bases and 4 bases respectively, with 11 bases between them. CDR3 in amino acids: CASSQRGSETQYF. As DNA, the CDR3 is TGTGCCAGCAGCCAAAGAGGGTCAGAGACCCAGTACTTC.

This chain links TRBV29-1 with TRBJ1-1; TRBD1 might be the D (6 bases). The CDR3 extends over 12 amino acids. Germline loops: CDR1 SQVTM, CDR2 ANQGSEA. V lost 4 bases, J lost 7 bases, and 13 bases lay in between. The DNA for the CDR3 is TGCAGCGTTGCGGGACATACAATTGAAGCTTTCTTT. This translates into CSVAGHTIEAFF. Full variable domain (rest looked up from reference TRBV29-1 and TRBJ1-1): SAVISQKPSRDICQRGTSLTIQCQVDSQVTMMFWYRQQPGQSLTLIATANQGSEATYESGFVIDKFPISRPNLTFSTLTVSNMSPEDSSIYLCSVAGHTIEAFFGQGTRLTVV.

CDR3 residues: CASSLEGLPWTQYF. CDR3 in DNA: TGTGCCAGCAGCTTAGAGGGACTGCCTTGGACCCAGTACTTC. The chain recombines TRBV7-9 with TRBJ2-5; D may be TRBD2 (6 bases). CDR1 and CDR2 (germline): SEHNR, FQNEAQ (reference sequence). V was trimmed by 1 base and J by 7 bases, leaving 13 bases between them. This CDR3 is 14 amino acids long.

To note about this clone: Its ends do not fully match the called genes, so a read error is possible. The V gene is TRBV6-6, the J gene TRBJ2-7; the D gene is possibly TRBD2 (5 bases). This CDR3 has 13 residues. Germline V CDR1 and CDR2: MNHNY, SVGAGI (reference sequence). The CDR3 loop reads CAAGPLVSDEQYF. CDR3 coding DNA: TGTGCCGCCGGCCCACTAGTCTCCGACGAGCAGTACTTC.